This T cell receptor (beta chain) was sequenced in a study of blood T cell repertoires in COVID-19. Background on the study: Collection of acute and convalescent COVID-19 samples took place in the United States, Italy and Spain.

Per germline, CDR1 LGHDT and CDR2 YNNKEL (reference sequence). The V end lost 4 bases, the J end lost 6 bases, and 9 bases lay between the germline ends. The CDR3 contains 13 residues. Method: immunoSEQ multiplex PCR; TCRdb's copy keeps in-frame clones and lacks some. The sample yields 200,000 to 300,000 clones, around 87% seen once. The clonotype comes from a woman aged 55-69 years with COVID-19, enrolled during active disease. Sequenced sample: peripheral blood. This rearrangement joins TRBV3-1 (or the pseudogene TRBV3-2) to TRBJ2-2, with a weak D call TRBD2 (5 bases). CDR3 residues: CASSPRDPGELFF. The CDR3 bases are TGTGCCAGCAGCCCCCGGGATCCCGGGGAGCTGTTTTTT.